These T cell receptor beta chains were read from a single sample in a study of cytomegalovirus exposure and HLA in healthy donors. Clones were sequenced by immunoSEQ multiplex PCR, and TCRdb holds only the in-frame ones, with some missing. The sample has roughly 100,000 clones, around 90% seen once. What was sequenced was PBMCs. The source of these receptors is a woman aged 18-29 years in good health and CMV-seropositive. Both conserved end residues are part of each CDR3. The D gene is left open where the match is weak. Size is stated for part of the rows, as once, few or many counts, or as a class when the clone is expanded.

TRBJ2-2 - - TRBV9 CASSPNDYTGELFF TGTGCCAGCAGCCCAAACGACTACACCGGGGAGCTGTTTTTT
TRBJ1-2 TRBD1 - TRBV18 CASSQSSGTGAYGYTF TGTGCCAGCTCACAAAGTTCCGGGACAGGGGCATATGGCTACACCTTC
TRBJ1-3 - - TRBV19 CASRTGALVRRSGNTIYF TGTGCCAGTAGGACGGGAGCCCTCGTACGCCGCTCTGGAAACACCATATATTTT
TRBJ2-4 TRBD1 - TRBV10-2 CASAGQGSNIQYF TGCGCCAGCGCCGGACAGGGATCGAACATTCAGTACTTC
TRBJ1-2 - - TRBV9 CASSGDIGGYTF TGTGCCAGCAGCGGGGACATCGGCGGCTACACCTTC
TRBJ2-5 - - TRBV9 CASSVAGLYQETQYF TGTGCCAGCAGCGTAGCCGGTCTTTACCAAGAGACCCAGTACTTC
TRBJ2-5 TRBD2 - TRBV27 CASSLSGGAIETQYF TGTGCCAGCAGTTTGAGCGGGGGGGCGATAGAGACCCAGTACTTC
TRBJ1-1 TRBD1 - TRBV7-6 CASSTQGDTEAFF TGTGCCAGCAGCACTCAGGGGGACACTGAAGCTTTCTTT
TRBJ2-1 - - TRBV11-2 CASSLDSYNEQFF TGTGCCAGCAGCCTGGACAGCTACAATGAGCAGTTCTTC
TRBJ2-2 TRBD2 - TRBV10-3 CAISALAGTNTGELFF TGTGCCATCAGTGCCTTAGCGGGGACGAACACCGGGGAGCTGTTTTTT
TRBJ1-2 TRBD1 once TRBV28 CASNSGGYGYTF TGTGCCAGCAATTCAGGGGGGTATGGCTACACCTTC
TRBJ2-2 TRBD1 once TRBV7-9 CASRTGVVTGELFF TGTGCCAGCAGGACAGGGGTGGTCACCGGGGAGCTGTTTTTT
TRBJ2-5 - - TRBV9 CASSSHGTAQETQYF TGTGCCAGCAGCTCCCACGGGACTGCACAAGAGACCCAGTACTTC
TRBJ1-1 - - TRBV19 CASSMSGSMNTEAFF TGTGCCAGTAGTATGAGCGGGAGTATGAACACTGAAGCTTTCTTT
TRBJ1-2 TRBD1 few TRBV27 CASSMDRAYGYTF TGTGCCAGCAGTATGGACAGGGCCTATGGCTACACCTTC
TRBJ1-5 - - TRBV2 CASSESERDQPQHF TGTGCCAGCAGTGAAAGTGAGAGGGATCAGCCCCAGCATTTT
TRBJ2-3 TRBD2 - TRBV28 CASSPIAGGPTDTQYF TGTGCCAGCAGCCCCATAGCGGGGGGGCCGACAGATACGCAGTATTTT